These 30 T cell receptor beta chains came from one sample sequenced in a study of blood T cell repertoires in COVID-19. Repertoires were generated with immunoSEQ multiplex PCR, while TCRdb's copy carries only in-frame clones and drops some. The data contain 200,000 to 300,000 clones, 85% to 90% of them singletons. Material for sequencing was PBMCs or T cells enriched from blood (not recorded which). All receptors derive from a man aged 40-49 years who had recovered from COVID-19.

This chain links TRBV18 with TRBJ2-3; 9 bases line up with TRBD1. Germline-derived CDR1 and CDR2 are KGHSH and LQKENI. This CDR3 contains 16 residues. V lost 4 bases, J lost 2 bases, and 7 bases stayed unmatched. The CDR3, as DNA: TGTGCCAGCTCACGTCGACAGGGGGGGGCCACAGATACGCAGTATTTT. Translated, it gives CASSRRQGGATDTQYF. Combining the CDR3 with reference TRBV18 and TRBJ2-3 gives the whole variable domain NAGVMQNPRHLVRRRGQEARLRCSPMKGHSHVYWYRQLPEEGLKFMVYLQKENIIDESGMPKERFSAEFPKEGPSILRIQQVVRGDSAAYFCASSRRQGGATDTQYFGPGTRLTVL.

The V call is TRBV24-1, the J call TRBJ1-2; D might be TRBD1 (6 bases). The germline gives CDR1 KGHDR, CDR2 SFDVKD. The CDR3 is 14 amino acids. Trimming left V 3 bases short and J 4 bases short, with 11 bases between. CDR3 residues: CATSDLDSPYGYTF. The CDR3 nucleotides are TGTGCCACCAGTGATCTGGACAGCCCCTATGGCTACACCTTC.

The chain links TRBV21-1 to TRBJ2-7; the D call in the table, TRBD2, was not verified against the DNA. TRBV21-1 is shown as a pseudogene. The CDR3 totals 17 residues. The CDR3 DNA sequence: TGTGCCAGCAGCGCTCACGCGGTCCTAGCGCTCTCCTACGAGCAGTACTTC. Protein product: CASSAHAVLALSYEQYF.

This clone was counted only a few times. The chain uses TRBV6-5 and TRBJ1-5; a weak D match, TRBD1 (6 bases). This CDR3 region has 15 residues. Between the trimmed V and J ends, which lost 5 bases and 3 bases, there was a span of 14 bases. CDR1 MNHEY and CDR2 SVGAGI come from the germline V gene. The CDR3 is CASSRNPGHNQPQHF. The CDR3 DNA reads TGTGCCAGCAGTCGAAATCCGGGACACAATCAGCCCCAGCATTTT.

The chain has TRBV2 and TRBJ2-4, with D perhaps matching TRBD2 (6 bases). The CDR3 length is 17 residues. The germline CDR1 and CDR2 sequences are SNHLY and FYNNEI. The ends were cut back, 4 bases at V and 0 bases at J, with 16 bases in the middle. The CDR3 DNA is TGTGCCAGCAGTGGGGTCGGGGGAAGTTTAGCCAAAAACATTCAGTACTTC. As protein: CASSGVGGSLAKNIQYF.

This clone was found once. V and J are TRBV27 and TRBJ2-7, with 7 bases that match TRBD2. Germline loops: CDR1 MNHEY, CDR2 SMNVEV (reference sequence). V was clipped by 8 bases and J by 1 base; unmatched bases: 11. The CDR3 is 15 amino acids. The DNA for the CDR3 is TGTGCCAGCTCATGGGCCAGCGGGGCATCCTACGAGCAGTACTTC. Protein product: CASSWASGASYEQYF.

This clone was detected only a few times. DNA of the CDR3: TGTGCCAGTAGTATTCATTGGCAGACTAATCAGCCCCAGCATTTT. Its translation: CASSIHWQTNQPQHF. V usage is TRBV19 and J usage is TRBJ1-5; D not resolved. From germline, CDR1 is LNHDA and CDR2 SQIVND (reference sequence). The CDR3 spans 15 residues. V gave up 3 bases and J gave up 4 bases, with 13 bases separating them.

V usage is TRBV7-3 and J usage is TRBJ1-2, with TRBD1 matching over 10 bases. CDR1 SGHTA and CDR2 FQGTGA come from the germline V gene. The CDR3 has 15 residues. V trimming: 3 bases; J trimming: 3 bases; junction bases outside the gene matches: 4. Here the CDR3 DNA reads TGTGCCAGCAGCTTGGGTGGACAGGGGGACTATGGCTACACCTTC. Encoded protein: CASSLGGQGDYGYTF. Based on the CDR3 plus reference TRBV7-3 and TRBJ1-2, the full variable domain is GAGVSQTPSNKVTEKGKYVELRCDPISGHTALYWYRQSLGQGPEFLIYFQGTGAADDSGLPNDRFFAVRPEGSVSTLKIQRTERGDSAVYLCASSLGGQGDYGYTFGSGTRLTVV.

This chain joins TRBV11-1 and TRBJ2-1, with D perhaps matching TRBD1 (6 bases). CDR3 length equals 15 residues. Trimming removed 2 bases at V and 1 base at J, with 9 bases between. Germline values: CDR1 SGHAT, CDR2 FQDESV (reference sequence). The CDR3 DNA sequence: TGTGCCAGCAGCTTAAGAAGGGGGTCCTACAATGAGCAGTTCTTC. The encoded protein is CASSLRRGSYNEQFF.

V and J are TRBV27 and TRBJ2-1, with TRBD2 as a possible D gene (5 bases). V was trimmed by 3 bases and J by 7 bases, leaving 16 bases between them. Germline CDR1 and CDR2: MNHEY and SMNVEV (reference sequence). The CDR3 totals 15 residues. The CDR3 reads CASSFGLPSLNEQFF. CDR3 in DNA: TGTGCCAGCAGTTTCGGACTCCCGAGTCTGAATGAGCAGTTCTTC.

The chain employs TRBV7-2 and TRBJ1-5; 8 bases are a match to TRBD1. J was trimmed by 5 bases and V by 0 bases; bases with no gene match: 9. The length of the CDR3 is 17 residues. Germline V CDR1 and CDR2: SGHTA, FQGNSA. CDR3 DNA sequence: TGTGCCAGCAGCTTAGCGTCTGCAGGGGGCTCGGATCAGCCCCAGCATTTT. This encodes CASSLASAGGSDQPQHF.

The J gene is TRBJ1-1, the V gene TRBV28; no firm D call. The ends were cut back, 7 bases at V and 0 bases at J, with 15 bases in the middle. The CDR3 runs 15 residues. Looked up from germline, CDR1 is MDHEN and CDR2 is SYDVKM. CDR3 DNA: TGTGCCAGCATCTCCCCTAGTTATGTGAACACTGAAGCTTTCTTT. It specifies CASISPSYVNTEAFF.

The CDR3 DNA reads TGTGCCAGCAGCTTCTCAGGGGACCCTAGCAATCAGCCCCAGCATTTT. As protein: CASSFSGDPSNQPQHF. The rearrangement uses TRBV5-5 and TRBJ1-5, with D maybe TRBD1 (6 bases). V lost 2 bases, J lost 0 bases, and 12 bases lay in between. The CDR3 totals 16 residues. The germline V gene encodes CDR1 SGHKS and CDR2 YYEKEE (reference sequence).

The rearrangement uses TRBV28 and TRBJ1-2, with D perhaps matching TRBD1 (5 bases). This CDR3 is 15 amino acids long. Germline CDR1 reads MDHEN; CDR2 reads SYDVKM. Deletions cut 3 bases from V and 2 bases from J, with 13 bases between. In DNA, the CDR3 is TGTGCCAGCAGTTTTCCCGGCGGGGGGAACTATGGCTACACCTTC. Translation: CASSFPGGGNYGYTF.

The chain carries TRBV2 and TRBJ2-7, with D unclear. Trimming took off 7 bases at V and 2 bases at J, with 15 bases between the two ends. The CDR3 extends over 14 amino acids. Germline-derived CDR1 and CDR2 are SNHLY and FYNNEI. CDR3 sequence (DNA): TGTGCCAGCATCTCCGTGACTGAAACCTACGAGCAGTACTTC. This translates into CASISVTETYEQYF.

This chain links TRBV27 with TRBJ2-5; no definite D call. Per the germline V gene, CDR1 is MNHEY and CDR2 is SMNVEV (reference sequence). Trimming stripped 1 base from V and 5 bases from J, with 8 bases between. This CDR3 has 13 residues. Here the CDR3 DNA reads TGTGCCAGCAGTTTATGGTCAGGCGAGACCCAGTACTTC. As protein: CASSLWSGETQYF.

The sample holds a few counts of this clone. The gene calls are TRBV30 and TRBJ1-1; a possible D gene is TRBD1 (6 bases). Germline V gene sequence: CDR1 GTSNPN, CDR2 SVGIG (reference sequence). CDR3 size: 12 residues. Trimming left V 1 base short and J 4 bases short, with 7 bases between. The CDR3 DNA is TGTGCCTGGAGTGGGGGGCGCACTGAAGCTTTCTTT. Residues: CAWSGGRTEAFF.

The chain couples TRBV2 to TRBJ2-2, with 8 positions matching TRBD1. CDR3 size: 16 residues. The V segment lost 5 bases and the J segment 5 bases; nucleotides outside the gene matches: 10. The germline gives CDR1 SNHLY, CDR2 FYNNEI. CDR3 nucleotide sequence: TGTGCCAGCAGTCAAGTGAGACAGGGGATAACCGGGGAGCTGTTTTTT. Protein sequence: CASSQVRQGITGELFF.

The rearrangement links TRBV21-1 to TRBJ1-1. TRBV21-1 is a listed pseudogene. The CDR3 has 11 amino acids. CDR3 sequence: CASSKGGLGFF. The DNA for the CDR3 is TGTGCCAGCAGCAAAGGAGGGTTGGGTTTCTTT.

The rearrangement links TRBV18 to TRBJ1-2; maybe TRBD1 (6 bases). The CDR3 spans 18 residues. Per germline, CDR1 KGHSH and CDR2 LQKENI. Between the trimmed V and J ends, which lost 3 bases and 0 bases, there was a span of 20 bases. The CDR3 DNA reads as TGTGCCAGCTCACCCACTCTCCCCGACAGGACCTCTAACTATGGCTACACCTTC. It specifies CASSPTLPDRTSNYGYTF.

The CDR3 DNA follows: TGTGCCAGCAGCAAAGGACGGACAGGGAGCAATAGCGCCTACAATGAGCAGTTCTTC. Translated, it gives CASSKGRTGSNSAYNEQFF. The V call is TRBV21-1, the J call TRBJ2-1; TRBD1 is taken as the D call from the table, unchecked against the DNA. TRBV21-1 is a pseudogene. This CDR3 region has 19 residues.

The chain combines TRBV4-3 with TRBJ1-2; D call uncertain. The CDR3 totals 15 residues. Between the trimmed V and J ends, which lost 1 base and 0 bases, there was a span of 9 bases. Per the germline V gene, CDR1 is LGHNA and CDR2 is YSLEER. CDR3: CASSQAPVPNYGYTF. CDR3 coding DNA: TGCGCCAGCAGCCAAGCGCCAGTTCCTAACTATGGCTACACCTTC.

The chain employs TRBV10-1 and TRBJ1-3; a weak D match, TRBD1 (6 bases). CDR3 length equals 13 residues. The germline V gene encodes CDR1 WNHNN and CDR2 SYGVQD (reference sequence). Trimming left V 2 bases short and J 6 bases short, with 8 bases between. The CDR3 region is CASSEKGENTIYF. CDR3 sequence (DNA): TGCGCCAGCAGTGAGAAGGGGGAAAACACCATATATTTT.

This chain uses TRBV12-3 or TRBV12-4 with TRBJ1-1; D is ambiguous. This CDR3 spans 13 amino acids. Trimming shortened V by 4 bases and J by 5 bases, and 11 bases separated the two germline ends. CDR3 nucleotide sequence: TGTGCCAGCAGTTCCCACAGCGGAACTGAAGCTTTCTTT. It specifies CASSSHSGTEAFF.

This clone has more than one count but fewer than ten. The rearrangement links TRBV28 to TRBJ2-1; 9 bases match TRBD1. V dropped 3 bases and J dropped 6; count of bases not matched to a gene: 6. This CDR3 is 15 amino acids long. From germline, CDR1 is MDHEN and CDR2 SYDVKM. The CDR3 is CASSFGGTGTNEQFF. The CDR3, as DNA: TGTGCCAGCAGTTTCGGCGGGACAGGGACCAATGAGCAGTTCTTC.

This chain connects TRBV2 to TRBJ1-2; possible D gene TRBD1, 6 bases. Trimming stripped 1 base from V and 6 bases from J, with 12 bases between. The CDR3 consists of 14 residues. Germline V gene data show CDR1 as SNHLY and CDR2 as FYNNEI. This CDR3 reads CASSEDWAGDGYTF. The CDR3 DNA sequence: TGTGCCAGCAGTGAAGATTGGGCAGGGGATGGCTACACCTTC.

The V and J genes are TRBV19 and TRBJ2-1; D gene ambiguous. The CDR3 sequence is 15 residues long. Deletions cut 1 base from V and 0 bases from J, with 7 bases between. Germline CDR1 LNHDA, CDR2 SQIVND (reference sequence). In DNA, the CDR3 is TGTGCCAGTAGTATAGCACAAAGCTCCTACAATGAGCAGTTCTTC. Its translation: CASSIAQSSYNEQFF.

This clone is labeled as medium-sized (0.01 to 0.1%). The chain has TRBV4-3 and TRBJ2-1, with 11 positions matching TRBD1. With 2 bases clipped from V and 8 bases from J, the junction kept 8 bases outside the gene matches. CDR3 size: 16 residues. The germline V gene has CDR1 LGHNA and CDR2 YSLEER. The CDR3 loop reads CASSQNPGQGGDEQFF. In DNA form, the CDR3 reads TGCGCCAGCAGCCAAAACCCGGGACAGGGGGGCGATGAGCAGTTCTTC.

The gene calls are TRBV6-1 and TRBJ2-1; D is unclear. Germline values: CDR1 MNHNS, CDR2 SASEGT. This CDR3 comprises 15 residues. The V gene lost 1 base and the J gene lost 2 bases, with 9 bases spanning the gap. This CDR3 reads CASSEEAGAYNEQFF. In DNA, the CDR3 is TGTGCCAGCAGTGAAGAAGCTGGAGCCTACAATGAGCAGTTCTTC.

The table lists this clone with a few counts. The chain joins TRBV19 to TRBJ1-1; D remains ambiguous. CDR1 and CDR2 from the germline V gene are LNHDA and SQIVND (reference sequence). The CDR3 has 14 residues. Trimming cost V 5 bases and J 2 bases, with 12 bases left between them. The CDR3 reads CASSSLVKNTEAFF. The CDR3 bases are TGTGCCAGTAGTTCGTTAGTCAAAAACACTGAAGCTTTCTTT.